Following are 4 T cell receptor beta chains from one sample sequenced in a study of T cells in Graves' hyperthyroidism and ophthalmopathy. Amplification targeted TCR beta CDR3 regions from RNA transcripts. A set of HTBI primers served as the primers for a first-round RT-PCR of the TCR CDR3. One entry per CDR3 protein results from TCRdb running MiXCR on the multiplex PCR reads. Among fewer than 700,000 distinct CDR3 sequences, over 15% were seen once, and the ten largest hold roughly 15%. What was sequenced was blood. All receptors derive from a woman between 18 and 30 years old with Graves' ophthalmopathy.

The chain has TRBV4-1 and TRBJ2-7; maybe TRBD1 (6 bases). The CDR3 extends over 14 amino acids. Deletions cut 3 bases from V and 1 base from J, with 10 bases between. Germline loops: CDR1 MGHRA, CDR2 YSYEKL. The DNA for the CDR3 is TGCGCCAGCAGCCACCCACAGGGTTCCTACGAGCAGTACTTC. Protein product: CASSHPQGSYEQYF.

This clonotype was counted ten times or more. V is TRBV20-1 and J is TRBJ2-3; D gene unclear. The germline V gene encodes CDR1 DFQATT and CDR2 SNEGSKA (reference sequence). This CDR3 contains 13 residues. V was trimmed by 6 bases and J by 2 bases, leaving 12 bases between them. The CDR3, as DNA: TGCAGTGCCCAAGAGCACCTCACAGATACGCAGTATTTT. It specifies CSAQEHLTDTQYF.

This clonotype was recorded at least ten times. The rearrangement joins TRBV2 to TRBJ2-3; TRBD2 matches at 12 bases. CDR3 length: 15 residues. The V gene's germline CDR1 is SNHLY and CDR2 FYNNEI. Germline trimming cut 6 bases from V and 2 bases from J; bases unmatched to any gene: 3. The CDR3 nucleotides read TGTGCCAGCAGGGGACTAGCGGGTTTCACAGATACGCAGTATTTT. This gives the protein CASRGLAGFTDTQYF.

This clonotype was seen a few times. V gene TRBV6-2 or TRBV6-3 combines with J gene TRBJ2-7; TRBD1 matches 7 bases. CDR3 size: 15 residues. The V gene end was trimmed by 0 bases and the J gene end by 2 bases; junction bases not matched to a gene: 4. Germline loops: CDR1 MNHEY, CDR2 SVGEGT. CDR3 in DNA: TGTGCCAGCAGTTACTCGGGGACAGATGCCTACGAGCAGTACTTC. It encodes CASSYSGTDAYEQYF.